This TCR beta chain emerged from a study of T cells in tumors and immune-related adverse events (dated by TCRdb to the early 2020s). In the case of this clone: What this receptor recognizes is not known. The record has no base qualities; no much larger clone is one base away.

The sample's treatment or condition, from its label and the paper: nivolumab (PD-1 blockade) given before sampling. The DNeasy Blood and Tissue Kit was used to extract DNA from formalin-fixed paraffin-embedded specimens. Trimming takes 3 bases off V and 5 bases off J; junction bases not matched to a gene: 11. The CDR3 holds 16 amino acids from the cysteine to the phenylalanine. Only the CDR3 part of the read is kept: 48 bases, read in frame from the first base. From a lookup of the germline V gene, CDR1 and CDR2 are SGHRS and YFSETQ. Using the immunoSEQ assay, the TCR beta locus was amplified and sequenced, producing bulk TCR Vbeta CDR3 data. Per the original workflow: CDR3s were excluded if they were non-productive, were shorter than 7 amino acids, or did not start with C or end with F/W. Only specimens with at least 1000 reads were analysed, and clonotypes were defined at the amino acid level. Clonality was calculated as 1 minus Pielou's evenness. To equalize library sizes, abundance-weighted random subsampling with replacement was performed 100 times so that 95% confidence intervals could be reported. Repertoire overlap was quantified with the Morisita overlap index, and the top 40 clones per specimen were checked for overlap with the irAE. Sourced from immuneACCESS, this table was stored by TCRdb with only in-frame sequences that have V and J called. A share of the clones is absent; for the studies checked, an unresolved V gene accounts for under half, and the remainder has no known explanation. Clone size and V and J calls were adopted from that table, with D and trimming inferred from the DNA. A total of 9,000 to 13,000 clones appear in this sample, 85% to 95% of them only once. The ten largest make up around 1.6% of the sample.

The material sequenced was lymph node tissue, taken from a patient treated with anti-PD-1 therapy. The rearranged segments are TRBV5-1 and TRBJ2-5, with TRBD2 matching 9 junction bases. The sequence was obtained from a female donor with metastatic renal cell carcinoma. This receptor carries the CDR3 CASSSGLAPERETQYF. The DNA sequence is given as TGCGCCAGCAGCTCGGGACTAGCACCCGAGCGGGAGACCCAGTACTTC.